A single T cell receptor (beta chain) is shown here with its context. The antigen remains undetermined. The data belong to a study of OX40 agonist ivuxolimab in advanced cancers. Study-level information: Partial responses occurred in three patients (one hepatocellular carcinoma, two cutaneous melanoma). Overall study results and limits: At 0.1 to 3.0 mg/kg and by week 6, CD4+ and CD8+ T cells in the blood had expanded clonally.

Here immunoSEQ multiplex PCR was the method, and the copy in TCRdb shows in-frame clones only, minus some. The sample consists of about 64,000 clones, 84% of them appearing once. Cycle 7 day 1, cycle 4 day 1, and baseline were the timepoints at which blood was sampled. Germline assignment: CDR1 KGHSH and CDR2 LQKENI. Trimming removed 2 bases from V and 1 base from J, with 15 bases in between. The CDR3 runs to 17 residues. This clonotype was sampled from an adult with an advanced solid tumor such as melanoma, head and neck, liver or kidney cancer. This chain links TRBV18 with TRBJ2-1, with D uncertain. The sequences come from CD4+ or CD8+ T cells sorted from blood, collected in a trial of the OX40 agonist ivuxolimab. CDR3 in DNA: TGTGCCAGCTCACCAAGTTTCTCCGACGGTTCCTACAATGAGCAGTTCTTC. Translating it yields CASSPSFSDGSYNEQFF.